This TCR beta chain comes out of a study of memory CD8 T cells in hepatitis C reinfection. Germline V lookup: CDR1 ENHRY, CDR2 SYGVKD. This CDR3 comprises 15 residues. V gave up 3 bases and J gave up 4 bases; unmatched junction bases: 9. The table came from immunoSEQ multiplex PCR; TCRdb's copy has only in-frame clones and leaves some out. The repertoire holds under 60,000 clones, with 89% as singletons. Time point of the sample: pre-reinfection, 55 to 20 weeks before reinfection detection. The sorted cells went straight to TCR sequencing with no prior in vitro expansion. The genes are TRBV10-3 and TRBJ2-7; 7 bases agree with TRBD1. The clonotype comes from a man between 18 and 29 years old with hepatitis C virus infection. The sequenced sample was naive CD8+ T cells sorted from blood. For the CDR3, the DNA is TGTGCCATCAGTGATGAAGGGGGACAGAGTTACGAGCAGTACTTC. It yields the protein CAISDEGGQSYEQYF.